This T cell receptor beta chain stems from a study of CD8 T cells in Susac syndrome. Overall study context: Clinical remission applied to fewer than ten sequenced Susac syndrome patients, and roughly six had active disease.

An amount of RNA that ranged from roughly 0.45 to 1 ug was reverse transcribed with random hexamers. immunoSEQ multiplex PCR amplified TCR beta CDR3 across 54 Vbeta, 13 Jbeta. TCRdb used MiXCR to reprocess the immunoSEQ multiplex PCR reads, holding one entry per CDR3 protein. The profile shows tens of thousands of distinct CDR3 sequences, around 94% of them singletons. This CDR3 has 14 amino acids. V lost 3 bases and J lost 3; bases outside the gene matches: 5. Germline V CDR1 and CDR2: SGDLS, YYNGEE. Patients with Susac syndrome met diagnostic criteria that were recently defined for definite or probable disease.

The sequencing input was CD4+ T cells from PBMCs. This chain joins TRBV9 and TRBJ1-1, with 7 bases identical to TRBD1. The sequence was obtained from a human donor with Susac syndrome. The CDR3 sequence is CASSATGSDTEAFF. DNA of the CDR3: TGTGCCAGCAGCGCGACAGGGTCGGACACTGAAGCTTTCTTT.